The T cell receptor (beta chain) under discussion was sequenced for a study of cytomegalovirus exposure and HLA in healthy donors. Study outcomes and limitations: Later analysis suggested most CMV-associated TCR beta chains were HLA-restricted.

Germline V gene sequence: CDR1 SGHRS, CDR2 YFSETQ. The CDR3 loop spans 17 amino acids. V trimming: 4 bases; J trimming: 0 bases; junction bases outside the gene matches: 6. Turning to this clone: Its antigen is undetermined.

13 Jbeta primers and 60 Vbeta primers were used for the PCR. The method was immunoSEQ multiplex PCR; TCRdb's version includes in-frame clones alone and lacks a portion of them. The sample includes over 150,000 clones, around 88% seen only once; the top ten take 0.8% to 1%. The receptor comes from a woman younger than 45 in good health and CMV-seronegative. Sequencing input: PBMCs. This chain uses TRBV5-1 with TRBJ2-1; 11 nucleotides line up with TRBD2. CDR3: CASSGGLAGPSYNEQFF. The CDR3 nucleotides are TGCGCCAGCAGCGGTGGACTAGCGGGCCCCTCCTACAATGAGCAGTTCTTC.